The clone carrying this TCR beta chain is a singleton in its sample. Authors' processing steps: Estimation of nucleated cell counts was performed using reference gene primer amplification. Assay: immunoSEQ multiplex PCR; the TCRdb copy retains only in-frame clones and omits some. V and J calls and clone size are copied from that table; D and trimming were computed from the DNA. This sample has roughly 250,000 clones; approximately 83% occur once, and the top ten carry about 4.4%. The source of the sample is a study of blood T cell repertoires in COVID-19. Whole-study context: Spain, Italy and the United States supplied samples that represented acute and convalescent COVID-19. PBMCs, B-cell-depleted T cells, or T cells were the source of the cDNA or gDNA that made up the material.

Looked up from germline, CDR1 is KGHDR and CDR2 is SFDVKD. V gave up 5 bases and J gave up 5 bases, with 18 bases separating them. This CDR3 region has 16 residues. The sequence was collected from a man aged 50 to 60 with active or convalescent COVID-19. The chain has TRBV24-1 and TRBJ2-1; TRBD1 is a possible D gene (7 bases). Sequencing used peripheral blood. DNA for the CDR3: TGTGCCACCAGTGTCCCAAGCCCAGGGGGGAACAATGAGCAGTTCTTC. It specifies CATSVPSPGGNNEQFF.